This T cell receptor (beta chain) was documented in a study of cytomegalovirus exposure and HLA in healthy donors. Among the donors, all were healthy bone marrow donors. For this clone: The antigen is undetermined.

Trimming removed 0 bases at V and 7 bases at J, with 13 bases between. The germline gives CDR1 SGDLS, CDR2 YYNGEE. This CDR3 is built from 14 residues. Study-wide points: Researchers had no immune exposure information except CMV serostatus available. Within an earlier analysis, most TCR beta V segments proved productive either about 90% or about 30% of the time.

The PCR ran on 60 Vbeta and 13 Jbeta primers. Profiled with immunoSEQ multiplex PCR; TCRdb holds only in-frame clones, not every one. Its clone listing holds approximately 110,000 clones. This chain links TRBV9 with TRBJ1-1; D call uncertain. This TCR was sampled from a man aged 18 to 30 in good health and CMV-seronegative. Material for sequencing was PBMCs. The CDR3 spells CASSVVVEGGEAFF. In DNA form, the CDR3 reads TGTGCCAGCAGCGTAGTCGTGGAAGGAGGTGAAGCTTTCTTT.